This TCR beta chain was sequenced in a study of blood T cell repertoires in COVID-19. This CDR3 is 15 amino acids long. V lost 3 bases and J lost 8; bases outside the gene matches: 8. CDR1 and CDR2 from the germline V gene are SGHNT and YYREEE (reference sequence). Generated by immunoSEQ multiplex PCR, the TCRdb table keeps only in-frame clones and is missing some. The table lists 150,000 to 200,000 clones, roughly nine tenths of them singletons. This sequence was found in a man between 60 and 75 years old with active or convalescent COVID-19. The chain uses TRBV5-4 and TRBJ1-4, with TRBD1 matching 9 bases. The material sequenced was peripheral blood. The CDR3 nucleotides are TGTGCCAGCAGCTCAAGGGACAGGGAGGGGGAAAAACTGTTTTTT. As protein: CASSSRDREGEKLFF.